This T cell receptor (beta chain) appears in the sequencing data of a study of beta chain features in type 1 diabetes. Overall study results and limits: Within patients, naive, central memory and Treg TCRB repertoires seemed more similar than within healthy donors. Any HLA-type effect on TCRB rearrangement remained unresolved here. There were fewer insertions and more deletions at the VDJ junctions of type 1 diabetes patients.

With regard to this clone: As yet, its antigen is unknown.

Cell sorting via CD45RO/CCR7/CD25/CD127/CD95/CD27 was performed to obtain CD4+ naive, central memory, regulatory and stem cell-like memory cells. Expressed TCRB transcripts were sequenced after all isolated RNA was converted to cDNA. Sequenced by immunoSEQ multiplex PCR; TCRdb stores in-frame clones only, minus some. The sample yields roughly 330,000 clones, 9.5% to 12% seen once. V lost 6 bases and J lost 7; bases outside the gene matches: 18. Germline CDR1 LNHDA, CDR2 SQIVND (reference sequence). The CDR3 is 17 amino acids. The sample comprised naive CD4+ T cells from blood. This sequence originates from a woman in her twenties or thirties in good health. V is TRBV19 and J is TRBJ1-2, with TRBD1 matching 9 bases. CDR3 DNA sequence: TGTGCCAGTAGGTTCGATGGACAGGGGAGGCGTTCGGGTGGCTACACCTTC. Its translation is CASRFDGQGRRSGGYTF.